Listed here are 5 T cell receptor beta chains from one sample, sequenced in a study of CD8 T cells in ankylosing spondylitis. No antigen has been identified for these receptors. One entry per CDR3 protein, called by TCRdb with MiXCR from the 5' RACE reads. The repertoire holds more than 600,000 distinct CDR3 sequences, with around 20% as singletons. Overall study results and limits: Made up of about eight highly homologous variants, a TCR beta motif appeared characteristic of ankylosing spondylitis blood.

The specimen sequenced was blood, either unsorted or a sorted T cell fraction (not recorded which). The receptors here all came from a male donor with ankylosing spondylitis.

This clonotype has at least ten counts. The V gene is TRBV7-9, the J gene TRBJ1-4, with no clear D. Germline values: CDR1 SEHNR, CDR2 FQNEAQ (reference sequence). Trimming left V 5 bases short and J 0 bases short, with 10 bases between. CDR3 length: 15 amino acids. The CDR3 nucleotides read TGTGCCAGCAGCCCAACATCCACAACTAATGAAAAACTGTTTTTT. This translates into CASSPTSTTNEKLFF.

This clonotype was detected a few times. This rearrangement joins TRBV24-1 to TRBJ2-1; 9 nucleotides align to TRBD1. After removal of 5 bases from V and 6 bases from J, the junction contained 7 bases not matched to a gene. The CDR3 extends over 15 amino acids. CDR1 and CDR2 from the germline V gene are KGHDR and SFDVKD. The CDR3 DNA reads TGTGCCACCAGTGGAACCGGGACAGGGCCCAATGAGCAGTTCTTC. Protein sequence: CATSGTGTGPNEQFF.

This clonotype has ten or more counts. The chain recombines TRBV28 with TRBJ2-3, with D hard to call. Germline values: CDR1 MDHEN, CDR2 SYDVKM. The length of the CDR3 is 12 residues. Deletions cut 8 bases from V and 2 bases from J, with 8 bases between. CDR3 in amino acids: CASSTFTDTQYF. In nucleotides, the CDR3 is TGTGCCAGCTCTACGTTCACAGATACGCAGTATTTT.

The J gene is TRBJ1-3, the V gene TRBV30; D is ambiguous. CDR1 and CDR2 (germline): GTSNPN, SVGIG (reference sequence). Deletions cut 4 bases from V and 0 bases from J, with 13 bases between. The CDR3 loop spans 15 amino acids. The CDR3 sequence: CAWKAGIFSGNTIYF. CDR3 sequence (DNA): TGTGCCTGGAAAGCAGGCATATTCTCTGGAAACACCATATATTTT.

V gene TRBV7-2 combines with J gene TRBJ2-3; D remains ambiguous. CDR1 and CDR2 from the germline V gene are SGHTA and FQGNSA. The V and J ends lost 4 bases and 6 bases respectively, with 11 bases between them. The CDR3 is made up of 13 amino acids. The CDR3 bases are TGTGCCAGCAGCTCACGGGCTGCCGATACGCAGTATTTT. It encodes CASSSRAADTQYF.